The entry that follows covers one TCR beta chain sequence. Germline V lookup: CDR1 PRHDT, CDR2 FYEKMQ (reference sequence). The CDR3 spans 17 residues. Trimming cost V 2 bases and J 0 bases, with 13 bases left between them. The sample originates from a study of blood T cell repertoires in COVID-19. Background on the study: The analysed material was cDNA or gDNA that came from T cells, B-cell-depleted T cells, or PBMCs.

Libraries were prepared by immunoSEQ multiplex PCR; TCRdb keeps only in-frame clonotypes and omits some of them. The sample yields approximately 50,000 clones, 70% to 90% seen once. The chain uses TRBV13 and TRBJ2-2; TRBD2 is a possible D gene (6 bases). Sequencing was performed on peripheral blood. The receptor comes from a human donor in a cohort sampled during active COVID-19. CDR3 bases: TGTGCCAGCAGCTTATGGGGCGGGGATACGAACACCGGGGAGCTGTTTTTT. Protein sequence: CASSLWGGDTNTGELFF.